A single sample is the source of the 24 T cell receptor beta chains below, sequenced in a study of blood T cell repertoires in COVID-19. Assay: immunoSEQ multiplex PCR; the TCRdb copy retains only in-frame clones and omits some. The table includes around 99,000 clones, approximately 87% detected once. The sequencing input was peripheral blood. These receptor sequences come from a woman aged 60-75 years with acute or convalescent COVID-19.

This clone was recorded a few times. The rearrangement joins TRBV18 to TRBJ1-1; D is ambiguous. V lost 0 bases to trimming and J lost 6 bases, with 5 bases between them. The germline V gene encodes CDR1 KGHSH and CDR2 LQKENI. The CDR3 is made up of 12 amino acids. Here the CDR3 DNA reads TGTGCCAGCTCACCACCCATGTCTGAAGCTTTCTTT. This translates into CASSPPMSEAFF.

V is TRBV3-1 (or the pseudogene TRBV3-2) and J is TRBJ2-2, with 8 bases matching TRBD1. There are 15 residues in the CDR3. Looked up from germline, CDR1 is LGHDT and CDR2 is YNNKEL (reference sequence). V lost 1 base to trimming and J lost 8 bases; unmatched junction nucleotides: 6. This chain's CDR3 is CASSQVPQGAGELFF. DNA of the CDR3: TGTGCCAGCAGCCAAGTTCCCCAGGGGGCTGGGGAGCTGTTTTTT.

This sequence joins TRBV28 and TRBJ2-7, with TRBD2 matching over 10 bases. The germline V gene encodes CDR1 MDHEN and CDR2 SYDVKM. The CDR3 is 12 amino acids. Germline trimming cut 6 bases from V and 4 bases from J; bases unmatched to any gene: 0. In DNA form, the CDR3 reads TGTGCCAGCAGGACTAGCGGGTACGAGCAGTACTTC. Translation: CASRTSGYEQYF.

V and J are TRBV7-2 and TRBJ2-7; 8 nucleotides line up with TRBD1. The germline CDR1 and CDR2 sequences are SGHTA and FQGNSA. The CDR3 covers 14 residues. V shed 3 bases and J 3 bases; nucleotides not matched to a gene: 4. The CDR3 loop reads CASSFDRGDYEQYF. As DNA, the CDR3 is TGTGCCAGCAGCTTCGACAGGGGTGACTACGAGCAGTACTTC.

This chain joins TRBV10-3 and TRBJ1-1, with 8 bases matching TRBD1. The CDR3 has 15 residues. Unmatched junction bases numbered 9, after V lost 4 bases and J lost 5 bases. Germline V CDR1 and CDR2: ENHRY, SYGVKD. The CDR3 DNA follows: TGTGCCATCAGTGCGGACAGGGATATCGAGACTGAAGCTTTCTTT. Translated: CAISADRDIETEAFF.

This clone was picked up a small number of times. The rearrangement links TRBV2 to TRBJ2-1; TRBD2 matches 11 bases. Looked up from germline, CDR1 is SNHLY and CDR2 is FYNNEI. The V gene end was trimmed by 10 bases and the J gene end by 6 bases; junction bases not matched to a gene: 11. The CDR3 length is 15 residues. The CDR3 DNA sequence: TGTGCCACAAAATTTACTAGCGGGGGAGGCAATGAGCAGTTCTTC. Protein: CATKFTSGGGNEQFF.

This clone appeared a few times. The chain uses TRBV6-5 and TRBJ1-2; weak D call: TRBD1 (5 bases). Between the trimmed V and J ends, which lost 5 bases and 3 bases, there was a span of 13 bases. Germline lookup yields CDR1 MNHEY and CDR2 SVGAGI. The CDR3 runs to 14 residues. The CDR3 coding sequence is TGTGCCAGCAGTCAACGCCCGGGGGACTATGGCTACACCTTC. Amino acid sequence: CASSQRPGDYGYTF.

The genes are TRBV5-6 and TRBJ2-3; D possibly corresponds to TRBD1 (6 bases). The CDR3 length is 14 residues. V was trimmed by 0 bases and J by 7 bases, leaving 12 bases between them. Germline-derived CDR1 and CDR2 are SGHDT and YYEEEE. The CDR3 spells CASSLGQVLNTQYF. The CDR3 DNA is TGTGCCAGCAGCTTGGGACAGGTCCTAAATACGCAGTATTTT.

The V gene is TRBV28, the J gene TRBJ2-5; D may be TRBD1 (5 bases). CDR1 and CDR2 from the germline V gene are MDHEN and SYDVKM. V was shortened by 6 bases and J by 10 bases, with 12 bases between the two germline ends. The CDR3 contains 11 residues. The DNA for the CDR3 is TGTGCCAGCAGCTCCTCTAGGGGCCAGTACTTC. Protein: CASSSSRGQYF.

The chain couples TRBV27 to TRBJ1-5; 11 positions match TRBD1. CDR1 is MNHEY, CDR2 SMNVEV, per germline (reference sequence). The CDR3 loop spans 14 amino acids. The V and J ends lost 9 bases and 9 bases, in that order; junction bases with no gene match: 10. CDR3 DNA sequence: TGTGCCAGGGGAGCGCGGACAGGGGGCTCGCCCCAGCATTTT. This sequence encodes CARGARTGGSPQHF.

The rearrangement links TRBV20-1 to TRBJ1-4; 8 nucleotides line up with TRBD1. Germline lookup yields CDR1 DFQATT and CDR2 SNEGSKA (reference sequence). V was clipped by 3 bases and J by 4 bases; unmatched bases: 4. The CDR3 is 14 residues long. The CDR3 reads CSASLGQVNEKLFF. For the CDR3, the DNA is TGCAGTGCTAGTTTGGGACAGGTTAATGAAAAACTGTTTTTT.

The chain uses TRBV28 and TRBJ2-4, with D perhaps matching TRBD2 (6 bases). The V end was cut by 6 bases, the J end by 3 bases, with 24 bases between. Per the germline V gene, CDR1 is MDHEN and CDR2 is SYDVKM. The CDR3 spans 18 residues. Here the CDR3 DNA reads TGTGCCAGCAGCCTCGACGGAGGAGGGGTAGGAGGCAAAAACATTCAGTACTTC. Residues: CASSLDGGGVGGKNIQYF.

CDR3 amino acids: CASSDLRLATHRDRSKETQYF. CDR3 in DNA: TGTGCCAGCAGTGACTTGCGACTGGCTACCCACCGGGACAGGAGTAAAGAGACCCAGTACTTC. This chain uses TRBV6-4 with TRBJ2-5; TRBD1 agrees at 8 bases. Losses at the gene ends were 1 base for V and 3 bases for J; bases not matched to a gene: 22. Germline CDR1 reads MRHNA; CDR2 reads SNTAGT. The CDR3 runs 21 residues.

The table lists this clone with many counts. The chain combines TRBV4-2 with TRBJ2-3; TRBD2 matches 7 bases. Germline V gene lookup returns CDR1 LGHNA and CDR2 YNFKEQ. The CDR3 consists of 16 residues. The V gene end was trimmed by 0 bases and the J gene end by 1 base; junction bases not matched to a gene: 4. CDR3 region: CASSQEIGGGTDTQYF. CDR3 nucleotides: TGTGCCAGCAGCCAAGAGATTGGGGGGGGCACAGATACGCAGTATTTT.

The chain combines TRBV30 with TRBJ1-1; tentatively, D is TRBD1 (6 bases). The CDR3 sequence is 15 residues long. Per the germline V gene, CDR1 is GTSNPN and CDR2 is SVGIG (reference sequence). V was cut by 4 bases and J by 5 bases, with 20 bases left in between. The CDR3 coding sequence is TGTGCCTGGAAGGAGAACAGGGTGCGGTGGACTGAAGCTTTCTTT. Its protein is CAWKENRVRWTEAFF.

This clone was recorded only once. Other nucleotide sequences from this sample produce the same CDR3. The rearrangement links TRBV20-1 to TRBJ2-7; D possibly corresponds to TRBD1 (5 bases). CDR3 length equals 11 residues. V lost 5 bases and J lost 6, with 11 bases in between. Germline CDR1 DFQATT, CDR2 SNEGSKA (reference sequence). CDR3 coding DNA: TGCAGTGCTCGCCAGGGATCCGAGCAGTACTTC. This codes for CSARQGSEQYF.

CDR3 sequence (DNA): TGTGCCAGCAGCTTAACGACATTGGCTGGCGGGGGAAACAATGAGCAGTTCTTC. It translates to CASSLTTLAGGGNNEQFF. J is TRBJ2-1 and V is TRBV11-2; 7 bases match TRBD2. V was clipped by 2 bases and J by 5 bases; unmatched bases: 15. CDR3 length equals 18 residues. In germline, CDR1 is SGHAT, CDR2 FQNNGV.

The V call is TRBV3-1 (or the pseudogene TRBV3-2), the J call TRBJ2-7; TRBD2 is a possible D gene (5 bases). V was cut by 4 bases and J by 7 bases, with 20 bases left in between. This CDR3 is built from 15 residues. In germline, CDR1 is LGHDT, CDR2 YNNKEL (reference sequence). The CDR3 DNA follows: TGTGCCAGCAGCCGAACCTCAGTGCCCACGGGGGAGCAGTACTTC. It yields the protein CASSRTSVPTGEQYF.

This rearrangement joins TRBV5-1 to TRBJ1-1; D call uncertain. The germline V gene encodes CDR1 SGHRS and CDR2 YFSETQ. CDR3 length: 14 residues. Trimming shortened V by 2 bases and J by 1 base, and 9 bases separated the two germline ends. CDR3 amino acids: CASSFSHGNTEAFF. The CDR3 coding sequence is TGCGCCAGCAGCTTCAGTCATGGGAACACTGAAGCTTTCTTT.

The V gene is TRBV19, the J gene TRBJ1-5; D is unresolved. CDR3 length: 9 amino acids. Trimming removed 7 bases at V and 11 bases at J, with 6 bases between. Germline CDR1 is LNHDA and CDR2 is SQIVND (reference sequence). As DNA, the CDR3 is TGTGCCAGTACCCCCGCCCAGCATTTT. Protein: CASTPAQHF.

The chain carries TRBV30 and TRBJ2-3; the D gene is possibly TRBD1 (5 bases). This CDR3 region has 15 residues. Germline lookup yields CDR1 GTSNPN and CDR2 SVGIG (reference sequence). Trimming left V 5 bases short and J 0 bases short, with 15 bases between. The CDR3 region has the DNA TGTGCCTGGTCGAAACAGGCAACTAGCACAGATACGCAGTATTTT. Translated: CAWSKQATSTDTQYF.

J is TRBJ2-5 and V is TRBV15, with unresolved D. The CDR3 extends over 13 amino acids. V dropped 4 bases and J dropped 5 bases, with 11 bases sitting between them. Germline-derived CDR1 and CDR2 are LNHNV and YYDKDF (reference sequence). The CDR3 bases are TGTGCCACCAGCATGAGACACGAGGAGACCCAGTACTTC. Amino acid sequence: CATSMRHEETQYF.

The V gene is TRBV18, the J gene TRBJ2-1, with D maybe TRBD1 (6 bases). Trimming shortened V by 10 bases and J by 5 bases, and 15 bases separated the two germline ends. The CDR3 spans 13 residues. Germline CDR1 KGHSH, CDR2 LQKENI. CDR3 region: CATAGDLDNEQFF. For the CDR3, the DNA is TGTGCCACCGCAGGGGATTTGGACAATGAGCAGTTCTTC.

This chain joins TRBV5-1 and TRBJ1-1, with 8 positions matching TRBD1. This CDR3 has 15 amino acids. Germline-derived CDR1 and CDR2 are SGHRS and YFSETQ. The trim removed 1 base at V and 3 bases at J, leaving 5 bases unmatched. CDR3: CASSLTGGSYTEAFF. CDR3 DNA: TGCGCCAGCAGCTTGACAGGGGGAAGCTACACTGAAGCTTTCTTT.